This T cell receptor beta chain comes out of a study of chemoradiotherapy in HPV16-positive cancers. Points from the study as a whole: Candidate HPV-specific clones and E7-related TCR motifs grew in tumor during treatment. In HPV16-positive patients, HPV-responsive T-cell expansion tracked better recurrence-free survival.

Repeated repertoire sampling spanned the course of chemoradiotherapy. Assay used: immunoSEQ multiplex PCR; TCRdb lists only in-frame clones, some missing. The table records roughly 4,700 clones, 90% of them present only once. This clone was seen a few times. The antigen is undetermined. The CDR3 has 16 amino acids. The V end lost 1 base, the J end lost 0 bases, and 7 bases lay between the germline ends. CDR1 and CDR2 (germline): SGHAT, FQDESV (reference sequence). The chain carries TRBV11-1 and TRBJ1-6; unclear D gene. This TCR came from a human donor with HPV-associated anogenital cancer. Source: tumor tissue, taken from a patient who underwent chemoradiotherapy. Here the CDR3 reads CASSLGRSSYNSPLHF. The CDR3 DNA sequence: TGTGCCAGCAGCTTAGGGCGGAGCTCCTATAATTCACCCCTCCACTTT.